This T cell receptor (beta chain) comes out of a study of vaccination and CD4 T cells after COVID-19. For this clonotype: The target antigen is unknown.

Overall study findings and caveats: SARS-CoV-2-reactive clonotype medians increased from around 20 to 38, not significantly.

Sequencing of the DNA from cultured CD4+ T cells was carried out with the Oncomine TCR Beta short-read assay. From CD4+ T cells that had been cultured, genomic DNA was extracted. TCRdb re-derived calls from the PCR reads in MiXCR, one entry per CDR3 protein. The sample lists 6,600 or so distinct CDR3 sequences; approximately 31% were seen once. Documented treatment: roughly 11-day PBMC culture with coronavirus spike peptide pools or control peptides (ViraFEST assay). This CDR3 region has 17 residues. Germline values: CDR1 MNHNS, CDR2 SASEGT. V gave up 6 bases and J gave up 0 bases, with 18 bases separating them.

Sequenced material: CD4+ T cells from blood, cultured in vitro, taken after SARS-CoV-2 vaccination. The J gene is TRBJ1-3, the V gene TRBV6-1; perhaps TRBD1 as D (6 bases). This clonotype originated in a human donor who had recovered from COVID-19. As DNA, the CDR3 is TGTGCCAGCAGGGACACAGGGTTAGCTGGCTCTGGAAACACCATATATTTT. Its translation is CASRDTGLAGSGNTIYF.